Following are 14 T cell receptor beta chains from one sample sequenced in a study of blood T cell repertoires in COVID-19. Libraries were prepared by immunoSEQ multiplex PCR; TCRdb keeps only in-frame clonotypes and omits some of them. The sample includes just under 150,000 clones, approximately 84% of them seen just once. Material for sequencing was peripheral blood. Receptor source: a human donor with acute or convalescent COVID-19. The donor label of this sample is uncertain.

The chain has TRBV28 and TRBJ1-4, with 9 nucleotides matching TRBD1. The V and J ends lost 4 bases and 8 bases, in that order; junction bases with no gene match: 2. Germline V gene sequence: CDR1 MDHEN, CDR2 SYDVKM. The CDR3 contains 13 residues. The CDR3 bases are TGTGCCAGCAGTTCCGGACAGGGGGAAAAACTGTTTTTT. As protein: CASSSGQGEKLFF.

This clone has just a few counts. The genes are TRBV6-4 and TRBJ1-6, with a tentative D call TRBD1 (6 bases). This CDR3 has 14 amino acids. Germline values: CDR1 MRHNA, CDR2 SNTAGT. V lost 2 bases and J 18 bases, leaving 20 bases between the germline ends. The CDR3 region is CASSDGKQGPAPHF. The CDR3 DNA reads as TGTGCCAGCAGTGACGGTAAACAGGGCCCTGCTCCCCACTTT.

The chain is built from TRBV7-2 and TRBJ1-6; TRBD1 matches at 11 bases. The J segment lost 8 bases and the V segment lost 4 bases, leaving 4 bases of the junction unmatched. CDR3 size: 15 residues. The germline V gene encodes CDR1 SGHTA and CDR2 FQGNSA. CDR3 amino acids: CASSSGTGGYSPLHF. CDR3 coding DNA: TGTGCCAGCAGCTCAGGGACAGGGGGTTATTCACCCCTCCACTTT. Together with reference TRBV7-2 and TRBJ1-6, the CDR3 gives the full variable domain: GAGVSQSPSNKVTEKGKDVELRCDPISGHTALYWYRQSLGQGLEFLIYFQGNSAPDKSGLPSDRFSAERTGGSVSTLTIQRTQQEDSAVYLCASSSGTGGYSPLHFGNGTRLTVT.

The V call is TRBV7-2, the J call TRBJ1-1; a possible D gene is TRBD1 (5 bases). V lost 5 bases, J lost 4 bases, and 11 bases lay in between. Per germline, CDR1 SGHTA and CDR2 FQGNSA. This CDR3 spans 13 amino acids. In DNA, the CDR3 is TGTGCCAGCAGCCTGCAGGGTCTCACTGAAGCTTTCTTT. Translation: CASSLQGLTEAFF.

DNA of the CDR3: TGTGCCAGCAGCCAAGATTTGAGCGGGGGCACATACAATGAGCAGTTCTTC. It translates to CASSQDLSGGTYNEQFF. V usage is TRBV3-1 (or the pseudogene TRBV3-2) and J usage is TRBJ2-1; 8 nucleotides agree with TRBD2. Trimming took 0 bases from V and 4 from J; bases not matched to a gene: 8. Germline loops: CDR1 LGHDT, CDR2 YNNKEL (reference sequence). This CDR3 has 17 residues.

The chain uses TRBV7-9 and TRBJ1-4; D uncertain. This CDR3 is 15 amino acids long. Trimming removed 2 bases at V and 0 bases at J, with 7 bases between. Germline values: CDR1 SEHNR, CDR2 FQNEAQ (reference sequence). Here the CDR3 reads CASSLTIATNEKLFF. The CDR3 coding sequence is TGTGCCAGCAGCTTAACGATAGCAACTAATGAAAAACTGTTTTTT.

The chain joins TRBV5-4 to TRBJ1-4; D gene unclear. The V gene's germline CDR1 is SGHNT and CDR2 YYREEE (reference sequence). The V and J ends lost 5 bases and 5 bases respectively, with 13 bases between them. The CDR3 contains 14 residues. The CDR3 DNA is TGTGCCAGCAGTCCCTCTCGGAGAAATGAAAAACTGTTTTTT. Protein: CASSPSRRNEKLFF.

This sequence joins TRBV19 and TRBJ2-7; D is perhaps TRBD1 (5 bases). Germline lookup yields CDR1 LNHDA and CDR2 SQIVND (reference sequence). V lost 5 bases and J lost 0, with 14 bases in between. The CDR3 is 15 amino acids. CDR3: CASSRAGLISYEQYF. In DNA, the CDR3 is TGTGCCAGTAGTCGGGCAGGGTTGATCTCCTACGAGCAGTACTTC.

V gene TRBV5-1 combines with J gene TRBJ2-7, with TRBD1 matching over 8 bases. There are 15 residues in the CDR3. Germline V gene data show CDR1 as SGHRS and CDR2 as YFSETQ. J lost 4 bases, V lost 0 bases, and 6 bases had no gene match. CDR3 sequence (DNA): TGCGCCAGCAGCTTGGAGCAGGGGGCTAGGTACGAGCAGTACTTC. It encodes CASSLEQGARYEQYF.

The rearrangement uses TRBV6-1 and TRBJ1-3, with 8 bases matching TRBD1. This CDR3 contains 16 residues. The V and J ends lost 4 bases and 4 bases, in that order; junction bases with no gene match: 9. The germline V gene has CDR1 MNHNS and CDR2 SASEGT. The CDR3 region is CASSGERTGWGNTIYF. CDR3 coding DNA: TGTGCCAGCAGTGGCGAGCGGACAGGGTGGGGAAACACCATATATTTT.

The CDR3 is CASSLGRQGVSSYNSPLHF. In nucleotides, the CDR3 is TGTGCCAGCAGCTTGGGTCGACAGGGGGTTAGCTCCTATAATTCACCCCTCCACTTT. The chain recombines TRBV5-4 with TRBJ1-6; 9 bases map to TRBD1. The length of the CDR3 is 19 residues. The germline gives CDR1 SGHNT, CDR2 YYREEE (reference sequence). The ends lost 0 bases at V and 0 bases at J; junction bases unmatched: 7.

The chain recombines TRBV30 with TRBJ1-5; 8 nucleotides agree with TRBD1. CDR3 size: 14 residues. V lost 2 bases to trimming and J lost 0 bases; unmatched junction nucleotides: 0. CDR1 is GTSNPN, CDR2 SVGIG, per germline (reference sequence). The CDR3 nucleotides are TGTGCCTGGAGTACAGGGGGTAGCAATCAGCCCCAGCATTTT. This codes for CAWSTGGSNQPQHF.

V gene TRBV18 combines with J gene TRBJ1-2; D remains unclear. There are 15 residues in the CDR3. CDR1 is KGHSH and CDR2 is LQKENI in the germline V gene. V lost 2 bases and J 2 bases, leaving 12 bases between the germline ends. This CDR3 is CASSPENSRNYGYTF. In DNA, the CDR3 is TGTGCCAGCTCACCAGAAAACAGCCGGAACTATGGCTACACCTTC.

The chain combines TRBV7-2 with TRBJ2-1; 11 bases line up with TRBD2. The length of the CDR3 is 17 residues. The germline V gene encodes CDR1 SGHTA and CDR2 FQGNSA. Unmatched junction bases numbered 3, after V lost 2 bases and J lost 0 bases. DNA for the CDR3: TGTGCCAGCAGCTTACAAGGGACTAGCGGCTCCTACAATGAGCAGTTCTTC. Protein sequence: CASSLQGTSGSYNEQFF. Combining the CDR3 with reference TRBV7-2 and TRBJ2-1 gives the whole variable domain GAGVSQSPSNKVTEKGKDVELRCDPISGHTALYWYRQSLGQGLEFLIYFQGNSAPDKSGLPSDRFSAERTGGSVSTLTIQRTQQEDSAVYLCASSLQGTSGSYNEQFFGPGTRLTVL.